The 20 T cell receptor beta chains below were found in one sample sequenced in a study of blood T cell repertoires in COVID-19. Sequencing used immunoSEQ multiplex PCR; TCRdb keeps in-frame clones, though not all of them. The sample consists of tens of thousands of clones, approximately 90% of them appearing once. Sequences were obtained from peripheral blood. Receptors were obtained from a woman at least 80 years old with active COVID-19.

The chain uses TRBV7-9 and TRBJ2-1; 13 bases are shared with TRBD2. The V gene end was trimmed by 1 base and the J gene end by 7 bases; junction bases not matched to a gene: 4. Germline assignment: CDR1 SEHNR and CDR2 FQNEAQ (reference sequence). The length of the CDR3 is 16 residues. The chain's CDR3 is CASSLGTSGGINEQFF. The DNA of the CDR3 is TGTGCCAGCAGCTTAGGGACTAGCGGGGGCATAAATGAGCAGTTCTTC.

The chain recombines TRBV5-4 with TRBJ1-2, with 8 bases fitting TRBD1. Per the germline V gene, CDR1 is SGHNT and CDR2 is YYREEE (reference sequence). V lost 4 bases, J lost 6 bases, and 11 bases stayed unmatched. The CDR3 has 15 amino acids. In DNA form, the CDR3 reads TGTGCCAGCAGCGAACCCCGGACAGGGTGGAATGGCTACACCTTC. As protein: CASSEPRTGWNGYTF.

The chain combines TRBV10-3 with TRBJ1-1; no clear D gene. The CDR3 extends over 11 amino acids. Germline V gene data show CDR1 as ENHRY and CDR2 as SYGVKD. V lost 10 bases to trimming and J lost 0 bases, with 6 bases between them. The chain's CDR3 is CATFLNTEAFF. The CDR3 DNA reads TGTGCCACCTTTTTGAACACTGAAGCTTTCTTT.

The chain recombines TRBV11-2 with TRBJ2-5; D call uncertain. The CDR3 is made up of 11 amino acids. Deletions cut 5 bases from V and 7 bases from J, with 8 bases between. In germline, CDR1 is SGHAT, CDR2 FQNNGV. CDR3 in amino acids: CASSPSGTQYF. The CDR3 DNA reads as TGTGCCAGCAGCCCCTCCGGGACCCAGTACTTC.

This clone was observed a single time. The chain's CDR3 is CASSLILNEQFF. As DNA, the CDR3 is TGTGCCAGCAGTTTAATTCTTAATGAGCAGTTCTTC. The rearrangement joins TRBV28 to TRBJ2-1; D is undetermined. V lost 2 bases to trimming and J lost 7 bases, with 6 bases between them. The CDR3 loop spans 12 amino acids. Germline V CDR1 and CDR2: MDHEN, SYDVKM.

The V gene is TRBV18, the J gene TRBJ2-6, with TRBD2 identical over 7 bases. CDR1 is KGHSH and CDR2 is LQKENI in the germline V gene. The CDR3 is 19 residues long. V trimming: 0 bases; J trimming: 0 bases; junction bases outside the gene matches: 8. The CDR3 DNA is TGTGCCAGCTCACCACCGGTGGCGGGACTACTCTCTGGGGCCAACGTCCTGACTTTC. Translating it yields CASSPPVAGLLSGANVLTF.

This clone came up once. Here the CDR3 DNA reads TGTGCCAGCAGTTTCTGGGGGACAGGGGGCTTTAATCAGCCCCAGCATTTT. It is translated as CASSFWGTGGFNQPQHF. V usage is TRBV28 and J usage is TRBJ1-5; 12 bases are a match to TRBD1. The CDR3 has 17 residues. J was trimmed by 4 bases and V by 3 bases; bases with no gene match: 7. Germline CDR1 MDHEN, CDR2 SYDVKM.

The gene calls are TRBV7-3 and TRBJ1-3; no clear D gene. The CDR3 is made up of 16 amino acids. CDR1 is SGHTA, CDR2 FQGTGA, per germline. With 0 bases removed from V and 0 bases from J, the gap between germline ends came to 9 bases. The CDR3 sequence is CASSLTSGSSGNTIYF. DNA for the CDR3: TGTGCCAGCAGCTTAACGTCCGGGAGCTCTGGAAACACCATATATTTT.

The chain recombines TRBV18 with TRBJ2-7, with 10 bases matching TRBD2. CDR3 length equals 16 residues. Germline lookup yields CDR1 KGHSH and CDR2 LQKENI. V dropped 2 bases and J dropped 7; count of bases not matched to a gene: 11. The CDR3 loop is CASSPSSASGSSEQYF. DNA for the CDR3: TGTGCCAGCTCACCATCGTCGGCTAGCGGGAGTTCAGAGCAGTACTTC.

The chain employs TRBV11-2 and TRBJ2-1; D not resolved. The V and J ends lost 3 bases and 1 base respectively, with 13 bases between them. From germline, CDR1 is SGHAT and CDR2 FQNNGV. This CDR3 spans 16 amino acids. The chain's CDR3 is CASSLTLDGSYNEQFF. DNA for the CDR3: TGTGCCAGCAGCTTGACTTTGGATGGGTCCTACAATGAGCAGTTCTTC. Full variable domain (remainder filled in from reference TRBV11-2 and TRBJ2-1): EAGVAQSPRYKIIEKRQSVAFWCNPISGHATLYWYQQILGQGPKLLIQFQNNGVVDDSQLPKDRFSAERLKGVDSTLKIQPAKLEDSAVYLCASSLTLDGSYNEQFFGPGTRLTVL.

This chain joins TRBV11-3 and TRBJ2-7; 7 positions match TRBD2. This CDR3 region has 14 residues. V shed 5 bases and J 0 bases; nucleotides not matched to a gene: 4. Germline CDR1 SGHNT, CDR2 YENEEA. The CDR3 DNA sequence: TGTGCCAGCAGCGAAAGCGGGGTCTCCTACGAGCAGTACTTC. Protein sequence: CASSESGVSYEQYF.

The J gene is TRBJ1-5, the V gene TRBV6-2 or TRBV6-3; D is unresolved. The CDR3 extends over 13 amino acids. The germline gives CDR1 MNHEY, CDR2 SVGEGT. V was shortened by 5 bases and J by 1 base, with 6 bases between the two germline ends. CDR3 in amino acids: CASSMSSNQPQHF. The CDR3 DNA reads as TGTGCCAGCAGTATGAGCAGCAATCAGCCCCAGCATTTT.

On this clone: Germline is not matched at one junction end, which may reflect a read error. This chain connects TRBV18 to TRBJ2-3; a possible D gene is TRBD2 (6 bases). Germline lookup yields CDR1 KGHSH and CDR2 LQKENI. CDR3 length: 12 residues. CDR3 nucleotides: TGTGCCAGCTCACCAGATAACGTCGGGGGTAGCTTT. This gives the protein CASSPDNVGGSF.

In this sample, this clone turned up once. The CDR3 DNA reads as TGCGCCAGCAGCCTTGAGGGGGCTGCTAACTATGGCTACACCTTC. Protein sequence: CASSLEGAANYGYTF. The chain employs TRBV4-1 and TRBJ1-2; 7 bases agree with TRBD1. The CDR3 runs to 15 residues. Germline values: CDR1 MGHRA, CDR2 YSYEKL. Losses at the gene ends were 4 bases for V and 0 bases for J; bases not matched to a gene: 5.

The chain combines TRBV18 with TRBJ1-3; 8 nucleotides match TRBD1. Trimming at V came to 3 bases and at J to 1 base, leaving 8 bases not matched to a gene. Germline CDR1 KGHSH, CDR2 LQKENI. The CDR3 covers 17 residues. CDR3 sequence reads: CASSPLLQGASGNTIYF. In DNA form, the CDR3 reads TGTGCCAGCTCACCGCTCCTCCAGGGGGCATCTGGAAACACCATATATTTT.

This chain connects TRBV20-1 to TRBJ2-3, with 9 nucleotides matching TRBD2. The V and J ends lost 3 bases and 2 bases, in that order; junction bases with no gene match: 6. CDR1 DFQATT and CDR2 SNEGSKA come from the germline V gene (reference sequence). The CDR3 covers 15 residues. The CDR3 DNA reads TGCAGTGCTAGTCCACTAGCGGGTTTCACAGATACGCAGTATTTT. It is translated as CSASPLAGFTDTQYF.

The chain uses TRBV24-1 and TRBJ2-1; TRBD1 might be the D (5 bases). CDR3 size: 17 residues. V lost 1 base and J 1 base, leaving 13 bases between the germline ends. Germline CDR1 and CDR2: KGHDR and SFDVKD. The CDR3 region is CATSDFFFDRSYNEQFF. For the CDR3, the DNA is TGTGCCACCAGTGATTTTTTTTTCGACAGATCCTACAATGAGCAGTTCTTC.

The chain employs TRBV6-2 or TRBV6-3 and TRBJ2-1; 10 positions agree with TRBD2. The CDR3 has 14 amino acids. Germline CDR1 is MNHEY and CDR2 is SVGEGT. The junction had 6 bases not matched to a gene; V was cut back by 6 bases and J by 7 bases. CDR3 sequence (DNA): TGTGCCAGCAGCCCTAGCGGGAGATATAATGAGCAGTTCTTC. Encoded protein: CASSPSGRYNEQFF.

This chain links TRBV28 with TRBJ1-2; unclear D gene. The CDR3 sequence is 12 residues long. Germline loops: CDR1 MDHEN, CDR2 SYDVKM. V lost 1 base and J 3 bases, leaving 3 bases between the germline ends. The CDR3 DNA is TGTGCCAGCAGTTTATTAGACTATGGCTACACCTTC. This translates into CASSLLDYGYTF.

The V gene is TRBV9, the J gene TRBJ2-3, with D possibly matching TRBD2 (7 bases). Germline CDR1 SGDLS, CDR2 YYNGEE. Trimming shortened V by 1 base and J by 6 bases, and 24 bases separated the two germline ends. This CDR3 has 18 amino acids. In nucleotides, the CDR3 is TGTGCCAGCAGCGTAAGGCCCCCGGCGGGGGCGGAGATGGATACGCAGTATTTT. It translates to CASSVRPPAGAEMDTQYF.